This is a list of T cell receptor beta chains from one sample in a study of blood T cell repertoires in COVID-19. The repertoire was sequenced with immunoSEQ multiplex PCR; TCRdb's copy has only in-frame clones and lacks some. This table has about 430,000 clones, about 88% appearing once. Sequences were obtained from PBMCs or T cells enriched from blood (not recorded which). These receptors were obtained from a woman younger than 35 who had been exposed to COVID-19. CDR3s include the opening cysteine and the closing phenylalanine or tryptophan. A D gene is named only where the DNA matches it firmly. The listing skips clone size in some rows; elsewhere it reads once, few, many or a size class.

J gene,D gene,clone size,V gene,CDR3 protein,CDR3 DNA
TRBJ1-1,TRBD1,.,TRBV18,CASSPRGTADIEAFF,TGTGCCAGCTCACCACGGGGGACAGCTGACATTGAAGCTTTCTTT
TRBJ2-7,TRBD1,.,TRBV23-1,CASSQSGTGGIRGVEEQYF,TGCGCCAGCAGTCAGTCCGGGACAGGGGGTATCCGGGGGGTAGAAGAGCAGTACTTC
TRBJ1-5,.,many,TRBV3-1/TRBV3-2,CASGTSGEYQPQHF,TGTGCCAGCGGGACCTCGGGGGAATATCAGCCCCAGCATTTT
TRBJ1-5,.,.,TRBV11-3,CASTTTGCNQPQHF,TGTGCCAGCACCACCACAGGTTGCAATCAGCCCCAGCATTTT
TRBJ2-3,TRBD2,.,TRBV2,CASKLGLAGGTDTQYF,TGTGCCAGCAAATTAGGACTAGCGGGAGGCACAGATACGCAGTATTTT
TRBJ2-2,TRBD2,.,TRBV13,CASSPSSGGWTGELFF,TGTGCCAGCAGCCCCTCTAGCGGGGGGTGGACCGGGGAGCTGTTTTTT
TRBJ2-5,TRBD2,.,TRBV3-1/TRBV3-2,CATIKGTSGRGETQYF,TGTGCCACCATAAAAGGGACTAGCGGGAGAGGAGAGACCCAGTACTTC
TRBJ2-7,TRBD2,.,TRBV5-6,CASSAGTIYYEQYF,TGTGCCAGCAGCGCCGGGACTATCTACTACGAGCAGTACTTC
TRBJ1-2,TRBD1,.,TRBV6-5,CASSPGTGNYGYTF,TGTGCCAGCAGTCCCGGGACAGGGAACTATGGCTACACCTTC
TRBJ2-1,.,.,TRBV5-4,CASSLTSYNEQFF,TGTGCCAGCAGCCTGACTAGCTACAATGAGCAGTTCTTC
TRBJ1-2,TRBD1,.,TRBV3-1/TRBV3-2,CASSQDHQGASGYTF,TGTGCCAGCAGCCAAGATCACCAGGGGGCGAGTGGCTACACCTTC
TRBJ2-2,.,few,TRBV25-1,CASSAPPGHPNTGELFF,TGTGCCAGCAGTGCACCTCCGGGACACCCGAACACCGGGGAGCTGTTTTTT
TRBJ2-1,.,once,TRBV11-2,CATAPPGYNEQFF,TGTGCCACCGCCCCTCCCGGCTACAATGAGCAGTTCTTC
TRBJ2-7,TRBD1,.,TRBV18,CASSPDRGLYF,TGTGCCAGCTCACCGGACAGGGGGCTGTACTTC
TRBJ2-7,TRBD2,.,TRBV27,CASSKLAGEQYF,TGTGCCAGCAGTAAATTAGCGGGCGAGCAGTACTTC
TRBJ2-1,TRBD2,.,TRBV11-2,CASSLALASGRAEQFF,TGTGCCAGCAGCTTAGCATTAGCTAGCGGGAGGGCGGAGCAGTTCTTC
TRBJ2-2,.,once,TRBV28,CASRIGGTGELFF,TGTGCCAGCAGAATAGGGGGTACCGGGGAGCTGTTTTTT
TRBJ1-5,.,.,TRBV27,CASSLWTNQPQHF,TGTGCCAGCAGTTTATGGACAAATCAGCCCCAGCATTTT
TRBJ1-6,.,.,TRBV3-1/TRBV3-2,CASSQVLGSGSLHF,TGTGCCAGCAGCCAAGTTCTTGGGAGTGGTTCCCTCCACTTT
TRBJ1-3,.,.,TRBV5-5,CASSSGGNTIYF,TGTGCCAGCAGTTCCGGGGGAAACACCATATATTTT
TRBJ2-7,TRBD2,.,TRBV20-1,CSASLAGREQYF,TGCAGTGCTAGTCTAGCGGGTCGGGAGCAGTACTTC
TRBJ1-1,.,few,TRBV6-5,CASSYGASRNTEAFF,TGTGCCAGCAGTTACGGGGCCAGTCGGAACACTGAAGCTTTCTTT
TRBJ2-1,TRBD2,once,TRBV3-1/TRBV3-2,CASSQEWLAGDNEQFF,TGTGCCAGCAGCCAAGAATGGCTAGCGGGTGACAATGAGCAGTTCTTC
TRBJ1-4,.,.,TRBV19,CASSRWTAHNEKLFF,TGTGCCAGTAGTAGGTGGACAGCGCATAATGAAAAACTGTTTTTT
TRBJ2-3,TRBD2,.,TRBV6-1,CASSALAGEWTDTQYF,TGTGCCAGCAGTGCTCTAGCGGGGGAGTGGACAGATACGCAGTATTTT
TRBJ1-2,TRBD1,.,TRBV28,CASSPQGYDGGYTF,TGTGCCAGCAGTCCACAGGGGTACGATGGTGGCTACACCTTC
TRBJ2-2,.,once,TRBV7-2,CASSFEGGRSGELFF,TGTGCCAGCAGCTTCGAGGGGGGGCGGTCCGGGGAGCTGTTTTTT
TRBJ1-2,.,.,TRBV28,CASTFSGLGPETYGYTF,TGTGCCAGCACCTTCTCGGGGTTGGGCCCCGAGACCTATGGCTACACCTTC
TRBJ1-5,.,once,TRBV28,CASSLSLNQPQHF,TGTGCCAGCAGTTTAAGCCTAAATCAGCCCCAGCATTTT
TRBJ1-1,TRBD1,.,TRBV7-2,CASRGQLNTEAFF,TGTGCCAGCCGGGGACAGCTGAACACTGAAGCTTTCTTT
TRBJ1-5,.,.,TRBV29-1,CSVGAGNQPQHF,TGCAGCGTTGGGGCAGGAAATCAGCCCCAGCATTTT
TRBJ2-1,.,.,TRBV27,CASSLSDPGYNEQFF,TGTGCCAGCAGTTTATCGGATCCGGGGTATAATGAGCAGTTCTTC
TRBJ2-1,TRBD2,once,TRBV11-2,CASSLTSGSSYNEQFF,TGTGCCAGCAGCTTAACTAGCGGTAGCTCCTACAATGAGCAGTTCTTC
TRBJ1-1,TRBD1,.,TRBV5-8,CASSPGQGRVNTEAFF,TGTGCCAGCAGCCCGGGACAGGGGAGGGTGAACACTGAAGCTTTCTTT
TRBJ2-3,.,.,TRBV29-1,CSVEVPGGSTDTQYF,TGCAGCGTTGAAGTCCCCGGGGGTAGCACAGATACGCAGTATTTT
TRBJ2-7,TRBD1,.,TRBV7-2,CASSWDRSYEQYF,TGTGCCAGCAGCTGGGACAGGAGCTACGAGCAGTACTTC
TRBJ1-2,TRBD1,.,TRBV5-8,CASSLGIQGSSYGYTF,TGTGCCAGCAGCTTGGGTATACAGGGGAGTTCCTATGGCTACACCTTC
TRBJ1-3,.,.,TRBV13,CASKFENFSSGNTIYF,TGTGCCAGCAAATTTGAGAACTTTAGCTCTGGAAACACCATATATTTT
TRBJ2-2,TRBD2,.,TRBV19,CASSPTSGRTGELFF,TGTGCCAGTAGTCCGACTAGCGGGAGGACCGGGGAGCTGTTTTTT
TRBJ2-2,.,.,TRBV9,CASSETPGELFF,TGTGCCAGCAGCGAGACACCCGGGGAGCTGTTTTTT
TRBJ2-5,TRBD2,.,TRBV2,CASRRTSGRDQETQYF,TGTGCCAGCAGAAGGACTAGCGGGAGGGATCAAGAGACCCAGTACTTC
TRBJ1-1,TRBD1,.,TRBV28,CASSFGDRGNTEAFF,TGTGCCAGCAGTTTTGGGGACAGGGGGAACACTGAAGCTTTCTTT
TRBJ1-2,.,.,TRBV11-2,CASSLGTRTGYGYTF,TGTGCCAGCAGCTTAGGGACTCGGACTGGATATGGCTACACCTTC
TRBJ2-7,TRBD2,.,TRBV5-4,CASSSIGGEGTSGYEQYF,TGTGCCAGCAGCTCGATTGGGGGGGAGGGGACTAGCGGCTACGAGCAGTACTTC
TRBJ2-7,TRBD2,.,TRBV5-5,CASRTTGTTSYEQYF,TGTGCCAGCAGAACGACCGGGACTACCTCCTACGAGCAGTACTTC
TRBJ2-1,.,.,TRBV29-1,CSAPSGMQRIDEQFF,TGCAGCGCACCCTCTGGAATGCAGAGGATCGATGAGCAGTTCTTC
TRBJ2-3,TRBD1,.,TRBV7-2,CASSFRTGRTDTQYF,TGTGCCAGCAGCTTCAGGACAGGACGCACAGATACGCAGTATTTT
TRBJ2-7,TRBD1,.,TRBV9,CASSGTGENEQYF,TGTGCCAGCAGCGGGACAGGGGAGAACGAGCAGTACTTC
TRBJ2-7,TRBD1,.,TRBV7-2,CASSYRDRGWDEQYF,TGTGCCAGCAGCTACCGGGACAGGGGTTGGGACGAGCAGTACTTC
TRBJ2-1,.,few,TRBV15,CATATGSSYNEQFF,TGTGCCACCGCCACAGGGAGCTCCTACAATGAGCAGTTCTTC
TRBJ1-5,.,few,TRBV28,CASTMDIQQPQHF,TGTGCCAGCACCATGGACATCCAACAGCCCCAGCATTTT
TRBJ2-3,TRBD2,.,TRBV5-1,CASSWGLAGADTQYF,TGCGCCAGCAGCTGGGGACTAGCGGGAGCAGATACGCAGTATTTT
TRBJ2-2,.,.,TRBV7-9,CASSLAGNTGELFF,TGTGCCAGCAGCTTAGCCGGGAACACCGGGGAGCTGTTTTTT
TRBJ1-1,.,.,TRBV3-1/TRBV3-2,CASSQYEGDTEAFF,TGTGCCAGCAGCCAATATGAGGGGGACACTGAAGCTTTCTTT
TRBJ1-5,.,once,TRBV12-3/TRBV12-4,CASKGGNQPQHF,TGTGCCAGCAAAGGGGGCAATCAGCCCCAGCATTTT